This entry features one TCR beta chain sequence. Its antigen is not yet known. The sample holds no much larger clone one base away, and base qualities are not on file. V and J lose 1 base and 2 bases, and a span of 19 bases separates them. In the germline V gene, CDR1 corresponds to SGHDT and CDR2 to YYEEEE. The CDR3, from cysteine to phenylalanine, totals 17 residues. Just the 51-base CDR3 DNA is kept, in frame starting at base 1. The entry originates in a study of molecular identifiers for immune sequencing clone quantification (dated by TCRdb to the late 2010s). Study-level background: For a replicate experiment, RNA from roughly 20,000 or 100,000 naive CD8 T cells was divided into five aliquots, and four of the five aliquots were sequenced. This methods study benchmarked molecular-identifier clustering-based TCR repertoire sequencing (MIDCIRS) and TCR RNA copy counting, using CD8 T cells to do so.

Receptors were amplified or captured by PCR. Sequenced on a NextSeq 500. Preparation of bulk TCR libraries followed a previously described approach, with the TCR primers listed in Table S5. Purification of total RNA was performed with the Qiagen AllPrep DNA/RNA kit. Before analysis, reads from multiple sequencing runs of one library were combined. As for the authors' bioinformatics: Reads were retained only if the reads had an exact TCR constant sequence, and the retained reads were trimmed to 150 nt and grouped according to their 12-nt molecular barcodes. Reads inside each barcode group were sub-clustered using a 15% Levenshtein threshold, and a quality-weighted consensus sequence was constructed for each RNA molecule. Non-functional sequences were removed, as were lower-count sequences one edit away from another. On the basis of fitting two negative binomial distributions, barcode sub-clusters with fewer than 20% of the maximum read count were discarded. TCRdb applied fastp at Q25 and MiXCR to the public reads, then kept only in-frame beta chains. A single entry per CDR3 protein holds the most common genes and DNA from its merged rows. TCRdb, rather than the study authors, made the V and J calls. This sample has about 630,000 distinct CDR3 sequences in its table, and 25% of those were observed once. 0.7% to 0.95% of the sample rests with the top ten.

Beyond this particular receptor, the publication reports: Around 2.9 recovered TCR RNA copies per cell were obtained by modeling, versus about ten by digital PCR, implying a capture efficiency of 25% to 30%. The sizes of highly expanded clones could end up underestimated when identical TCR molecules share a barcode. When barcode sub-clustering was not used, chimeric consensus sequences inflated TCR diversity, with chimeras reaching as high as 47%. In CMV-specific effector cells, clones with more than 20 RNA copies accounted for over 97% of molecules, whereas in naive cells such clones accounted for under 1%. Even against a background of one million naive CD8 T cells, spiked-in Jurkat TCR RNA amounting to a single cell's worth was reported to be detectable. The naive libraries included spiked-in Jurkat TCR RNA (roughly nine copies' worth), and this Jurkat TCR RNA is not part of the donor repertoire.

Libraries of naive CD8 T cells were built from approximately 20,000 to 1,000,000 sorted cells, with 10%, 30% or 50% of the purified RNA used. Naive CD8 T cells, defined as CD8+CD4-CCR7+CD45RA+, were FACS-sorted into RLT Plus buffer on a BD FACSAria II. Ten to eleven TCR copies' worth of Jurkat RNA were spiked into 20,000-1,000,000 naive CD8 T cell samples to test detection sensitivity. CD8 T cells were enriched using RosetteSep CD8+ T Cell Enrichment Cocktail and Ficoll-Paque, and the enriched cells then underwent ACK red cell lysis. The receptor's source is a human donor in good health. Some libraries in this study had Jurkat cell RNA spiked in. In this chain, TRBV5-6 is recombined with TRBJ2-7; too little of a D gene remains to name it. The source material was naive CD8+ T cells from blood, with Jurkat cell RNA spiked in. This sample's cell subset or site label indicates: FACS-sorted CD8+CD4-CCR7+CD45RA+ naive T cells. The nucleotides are TGTGCCAGCAGCTTGTACCCACCCGACTCTCAGGCCTACGAGCAGTACTTC. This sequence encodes CASSLYPPDSQAYEQYF. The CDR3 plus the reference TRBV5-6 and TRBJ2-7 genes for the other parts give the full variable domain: DAGVTQSPTHLIKTRGQQVTLRCSPKSGHDTVSWYQQALGQGPQFIFQYYEEEERQRGNFPDRFSGHQFPNYSSELNVNALLLGDSALYLCASSLYPPDSQAYEQYFGPGTRLTVT.